This T cell receptor beta chain was identified during a study of Graves' ophthalmopathy and Graves' hyperthyroidism. The CDR3 is 12 amino acids. V dropped 7 bases and J dropped 4 bases, with 10 bases sitting between them. This clonotype was seen a handful of times. Its antigen is not identified. General study points: Sensitivity reached 87.88% and specificity about 81% for a 13-signature model separating ophthalmopathy from stable hyperthyroidism.

Amplification of TCR beta CDR3 regions used RNA transcripts. First-round RT-PCR with HTBI primers preceded a second-round multiplex PCR. A single record per CDR3 protein comes from TCRdb applying MiXCR to the multiplex PCR reads. The top ten clones hold roughly 7.4% of a sample with under 800,000 distinct CDR3 sequences, 22% of them seen once. J is TRBJ1-1 and V is TRBV12-3 or TRBV12-4; D might be TRBD1 (6 bases). Sequenced: peripheral blood. This clonotype was sampled from a young woman with stable Graves' hyperthyroidism. Some clones in this sample may be carry-over from other donors' samples. CDR3 nucleotide sequence: TGTGCCAGCAAGCACAGGGTCACTGAAGCTTTCTTT. Its protein is CASKHRVTEAFF.